The clone carrying this TCR beta chain came up a few times. What it binds is not known. This record belongs to a study of blood T cells in healthy people across ages. Study conclusions and caveats: A strong correlation between TCR beta diversity and naive T cell percentage was seen. Older age went with lower TCR beta diversity per million T cells, in a roughly linear way.

V was pared by 3 bases and J by 0 bases, with 3 bases between. This CDR3 region has 13 residues. Germline V gene data show CDR1 as SGHRS and CDR2 as YFSETQ. A second PCR of 7 to 11 cycles used a sample-barcoded 5' primer and a J-beta primer mix. Every cDNA molecule carried a tag from a template-switch adaptor bearing 12 random nucleotides. TCRdb ran MiXCR on the 5' RACE reads and lists one entry per CDR3 protein. The sample carries 700,000 to 800,000 distinct CDR3 sequences, 43% recorded once. The source material was blood. The sequence was obtained from a woman aged 55-69 years in good health. This chain uses TRBV5-1 with TRBJ1-4; no firm D call. The CDR3 here is CASSSATNEKLFF. For the CDR3, the DNA is TGCGCCAGCAGCTCTGCAACTAATGAAAAACTGTTTTTT. The full variable domain, rest sourced from reference TRBV5-1 and TRBJ1-4, is KAGVTQTPRYLIKTRGQQVTLSCSPISGHRSVSWYQQTPGQGLQFLFEYFSETQRNKGNFPGRFSGRQFSNSRSEMNVSTLELGDSALYLCASSSATNEKLFFGSGTQLSVL.